This TCR beta chain was profiled in a study of T cells expressing NK-cell markers. Notes on the study in general: Several donors showed dominant NKG2C+ clonotypes comprising about 1.0-7.5% of their CD8+ T cells.

About this clonotype: The antigen is undetermined.

Following a re-call of the 5' RACE reads, TCRdb has one entry per CDR3 protein and lacks DNA. This listing includes roughly 170,000 distinct CDR3 sequences. The source of this sequence is a woman aged 18-69 years in good health. The material sequenced was blood T cells: a sorted CD56 or NKG2C T cell subset, CD4+ or CD8+ T cells, or bulk PBMC T cells (not recorded which).

CDR3: CASQISTGPGEQYF. The chain carries TRBV18 and TRBJ2-7; TCRdb's D call of TRBD1 is untestable without DNA. CDR1 is KGHSH and CDR2 is LQKENI in the germline V gene. This CDR3 has 14 residues.